The sample holds one count of the clone carrying this TCR beta chain. Its antigen is not identified. This table comes from immunoSEQ multiplex PCR, and its TCRdb copy is limited to in-frame clones, with some not included. The sample carries 150,000 to 200,000 clones, about 86% recorded once. This specimen comes from a study of cytomegalovirus exposure and HLA in healthy donors. Study-level results: According to reports, the classifier identified cytomegalovirus status with high specificity and sensitivity.

The CDR3 length is 18 residues. Germline lookup yields CDR1 LGHNT and CDR2 FRNRAP. The V gene end was trimmed by 0 bases and the J gene end by 2 bases; junction bases not matched to a gene: 13. Separate from the roughly 720-subject first cohort, the roughly 120-subject validation cohort was the one that the donors belonged to. The specimen was PBMCs. The clonotype originates from a woman aged 18-30 years in good health and CMV-seronegative. The chain carries TRBV12-5 and TRBJ2-7; 7 nucleotides agree with TRBD1. CDR3: CASGLVVNRDSPTYEQYF. The CDR3 nucleotides read TGTGCTAGTGGTTTGGTGGTAAACCGGGACAGCCCTACCTACGAGCAGTACTTC.